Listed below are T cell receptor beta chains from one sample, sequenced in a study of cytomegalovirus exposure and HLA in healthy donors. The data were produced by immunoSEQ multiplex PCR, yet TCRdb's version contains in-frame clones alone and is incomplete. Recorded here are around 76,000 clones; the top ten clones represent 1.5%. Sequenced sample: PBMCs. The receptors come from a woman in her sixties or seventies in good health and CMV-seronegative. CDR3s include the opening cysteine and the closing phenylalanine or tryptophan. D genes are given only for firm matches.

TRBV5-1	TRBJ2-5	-	CASYAQVEETQYF	TGCGCCAGCTATGCACAGGTCGAAGAGACCCAGTACTTC
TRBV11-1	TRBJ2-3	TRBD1	CASSLWGQGTDTQYF	TGTGCCAGCAGCTTATGGGGACAGGGCACAGATACGCAGTATTTT
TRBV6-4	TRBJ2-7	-	CASSATEGYEQYF	TGTGCCAGCAGTGCTACAGAAGGTTACGAGCAGTACTTC
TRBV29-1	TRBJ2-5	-	CSGGGGNETQYF	TGCAGCGGGGGGGGCGGGAATGAGACCCAGTACTTC
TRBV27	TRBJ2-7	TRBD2	CASSFWTSGGEQYF	TGTGCCAGCAGTTTTTGGACTAGCGGAGGCGAGCAGTACTTC
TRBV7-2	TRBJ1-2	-	CASSKTENYGYTF	TGTGCCAGCAGCAAGACAGAAAACTATGGCTACACCTTC
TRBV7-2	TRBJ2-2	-	CASRGGGELFF	TGTGCCAGCCGAGGGGGCGGGGAGCTGTTTTTT
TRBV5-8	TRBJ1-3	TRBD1	CASSSWDRGPGNTIYF	TGTGCCAGCAGCTCATGGGACAGGGGGCCCGGAAACACCATATATTTT
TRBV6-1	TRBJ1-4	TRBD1	CASSQDRSGGEKLFF	TGTGCCAGCAGTCAGGACAGGTCAGGCGGTGAAAAACTGTTTTTT
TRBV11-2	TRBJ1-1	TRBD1	CASSLRGLVNTEAFF	TGTGCCAGCAGCCTCAGGGGGCTGGTGAACACTGAAGCTTTCTTT
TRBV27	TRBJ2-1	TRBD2	CASSFSTGGQAYNEQFF	TGTGCCAGCAGTTTCTCGACGGGAGGGCAGGCTTACAATGAGCAGTTCTTC
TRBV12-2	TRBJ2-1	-	CASRLSIRLAEYSNEQFF	TGTGCAAGTCGCTTATCGATTCGGCTAGCGGAGTACAGCAATGAGCAGTTCTTC
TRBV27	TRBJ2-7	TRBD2	CASSLSGLAGSYEQYF	TGTGCCAGCAGTTTATCGGGACTAGCGGGATCCTACGAGCAGTACTTC
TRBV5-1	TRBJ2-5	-	CASSWVGGSDQETQYF	TGCGCCAGCAGCTGGGTGGGGGGATCGGATCAAGAGACCCAGTACTTC
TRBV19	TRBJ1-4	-	CAVSGTTNEKLFF	TGTGCCGTATCCGGGACAACTAATGAAAAACTGTTTTTT
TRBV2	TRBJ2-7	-	CASCPGFPNYEQYF	TGTGCCAGCTGCCCGGGTTTTCCTAACTACGAGCAGTACTTC
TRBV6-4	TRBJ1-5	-	CARVEVVQPQHF	TGTGCCCGGGTCGAAGTAGTTCAGCCCCAGCATTTT
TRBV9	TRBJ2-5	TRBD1	CASTGAGSGGETQYF	TGTGCCAGCACGGGGGCGGGGTCAGGGGGCGAGACCCAGTACTTC
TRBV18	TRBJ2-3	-	CASSPPQAGQTDTQYF	TGTGCCAGCTCACCACCTCAGGCGGGCCAGACAGATACGCAGTATTTT
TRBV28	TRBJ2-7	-	CASNSWVSEQYF	TGTGCCAGCAACAGCTGGGTTTCCGAGCAGTACTTC
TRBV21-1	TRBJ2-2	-	CASSGRRANTGELFF	TGTGCCAGCAGCGGCCGACGGGCGAACACCGGGGAGCTGTTTTTT
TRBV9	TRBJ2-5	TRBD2	CASSAYGTSGRGSWYQETQYF	TGTGCCAGCAGCGCTTATGGGACTAGCGGGAGGGGTTCTTGGTACCAAGAGACCCAGTACTTC
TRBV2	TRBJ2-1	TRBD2	CASRTGGSYNEQFF	TGTGCCAGCAGGACGGGAGGCTCCTACAATGAGCAGTTCTTC
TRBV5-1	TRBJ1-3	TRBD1	CASSLAGGTGVSGNTIYF	TGCGCCAGCAGCTTGGCCGGCGGGACAGGGGTCTCTGGAAACACCATATATTTT
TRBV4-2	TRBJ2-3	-	CASSQGTDSFTDTQYF	TGTGCCAGCAGCCAAGGCACCGACAGTTTCACAGATACGCAGTATTTT
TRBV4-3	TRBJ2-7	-	CASSYRDTTYEQYF	TGCGCCAGCAGCTATAGGGACACCACCTACGAGCAGTACTTC
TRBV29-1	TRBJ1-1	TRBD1	CSVVTGFYTEAFF	TGCAGCGTGGTGACAGGGTTCTACACTGAAGCTTTCTTT
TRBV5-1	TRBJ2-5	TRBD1	CASSWATGVGETQYF	TGCGCCAGCAGCTGGGCGACAGGGGTAGGGGAGACCCAGTACTTC
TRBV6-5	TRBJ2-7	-	CASSPQTGHYEQYF	TGTGCCAGCAGTCCTCAAACCGGACACTACGAGCAGTACTTC
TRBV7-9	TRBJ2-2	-	CASSLASIVGELFF	TGTGCCAGCAGCTTAGCTAGTATTGTCGGGGAGCTGTTTTTT
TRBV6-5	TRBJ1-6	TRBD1	CASSYSQGEGSSPLHF	TGTGCCAGCAGTTATTCACAGGGGGAGGGGTCATCACCCCTCCACTTT
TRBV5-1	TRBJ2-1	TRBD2	CASSLTSGSAYNEQFF	TGCGCCAGCAGCTTAACTAGCGGGAGTGCCTACAATGAGCAGTTCTTC
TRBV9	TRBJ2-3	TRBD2	CASSSRASGSSADTQYF	TGTGCCAGCAGCTCCCGGGCTAGCGGGAGTTCCGCAGATACGCAGTATTTT
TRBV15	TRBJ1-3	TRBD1	CATSRGTGGLRSGNTIYF	TGTGCCACCAGCAGAGGGACAGGGGGGCTTCGCTCTGGAAACACCATATATTTT
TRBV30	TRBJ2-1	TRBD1	CAWSVRRQGVEVF	TGTGCCTGGAGTGTACGTCGGCAGGGGGTTGAAGTCTTC
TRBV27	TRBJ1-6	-	CASSPYRRAGDRLISPLHF	TGTGCCAGCAGTCCTTATAGAAGAGCAGGAGACAGGTTGATTTCACCCCTCCACTTT
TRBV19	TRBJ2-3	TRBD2	CASSESSGSGADTQYF	TGTGCCAGTAGTGAATCTAGCGGGAGTGGTGCAGATACGCAGTATTTT
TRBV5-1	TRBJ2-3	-	CASRLGTSTDTQYF	TGCGCCAGCAGATTGGGAACTAGCACAGATACGCAGTATTTT
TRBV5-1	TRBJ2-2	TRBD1	CASSATGTGNTGELFF	TGCGCCAGCAGCGCTACCGGGACAGGGAACACCGGGGAGCTGTTTTTT
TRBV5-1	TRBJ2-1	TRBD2	CASSYRGAGETYNEQFF	TGCGCCAGCAGCTACCGAGGAGCGGGAGAGACCTACAATGAGCAGTTCTTC
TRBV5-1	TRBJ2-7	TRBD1	CASSPARDRVSYEQYF	TGCGCCAGCAGCCCGGCTCGGGACAGGGTCTCCTACGAGCAGTACTTC
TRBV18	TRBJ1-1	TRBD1	CASSLGQGSEAFF	TGTGCCAGCTCTCTGGGACAGGGGAGTGAAGCTTTCTTT
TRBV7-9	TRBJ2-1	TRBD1	CASSSTGDEQFF	TGTGCCAGCAGCTCCACAGGGGATGAGCAGTTCTTC
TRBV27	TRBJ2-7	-	CASSMDREGYEQYF	TGTGCCAGCAGTATGGACAGGGAGGGGTACGAGCAGTACTTC
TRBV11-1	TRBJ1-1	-	CASSLALTSTEAFF	TGTGCCAGCAGCTTAGCGCTTACCAGCACTGAAGCTTTCTTT
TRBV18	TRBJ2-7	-	CASSSSYERYF	TGTGCCAGCTCATCCTCCTACGAGCGGTACTTC
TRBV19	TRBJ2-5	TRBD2	CASSIQFLAGQETQYF	TGTGCCAGTAGTATACAATTCCTAGCGGGACAGGAGACCCAGTACTTC
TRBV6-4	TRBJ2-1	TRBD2	CAGSLHHLAGGPENEQFF	TGTGCCGGCTCTCTCCATCATCTAGCGGGAGGGCCAGAAAATGAGCAGTTCTTC
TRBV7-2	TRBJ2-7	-	CASSPGGYEQYF	TGTGCCAGCAGCCCAGGGGGGTACGAGCAGTACTTC